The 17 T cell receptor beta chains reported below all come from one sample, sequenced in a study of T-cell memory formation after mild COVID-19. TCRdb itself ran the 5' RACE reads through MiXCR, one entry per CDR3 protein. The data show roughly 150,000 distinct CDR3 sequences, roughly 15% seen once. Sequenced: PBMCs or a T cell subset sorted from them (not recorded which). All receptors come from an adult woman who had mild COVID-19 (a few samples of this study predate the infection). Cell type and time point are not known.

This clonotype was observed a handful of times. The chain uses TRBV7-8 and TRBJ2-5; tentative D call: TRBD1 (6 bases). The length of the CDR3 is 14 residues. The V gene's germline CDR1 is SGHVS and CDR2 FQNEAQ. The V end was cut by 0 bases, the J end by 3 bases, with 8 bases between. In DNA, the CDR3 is TGTGCCAGCAGCTTAGCGGGGGCCAAAGAGACCCAGTACTTC. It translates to CASSLAGAKETQYF.

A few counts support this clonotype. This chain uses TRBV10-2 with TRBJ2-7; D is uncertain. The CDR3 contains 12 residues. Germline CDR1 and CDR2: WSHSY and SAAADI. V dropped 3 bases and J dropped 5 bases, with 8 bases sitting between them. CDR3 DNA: TGCGCCAGCAGTGAACTTTTTAACGAGCAGTACTTC. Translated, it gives CASSELFNEQYF.

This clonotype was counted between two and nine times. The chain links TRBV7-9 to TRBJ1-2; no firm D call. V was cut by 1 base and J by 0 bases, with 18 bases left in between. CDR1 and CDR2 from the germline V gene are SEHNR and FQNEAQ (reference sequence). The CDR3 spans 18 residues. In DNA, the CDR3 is TGTGCCAGCAGCTTAGGACTCTCGGAGGGTCCCGCTAACTATGGCTACACCTTC. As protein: CASSLGLSEGPANYGYTF.

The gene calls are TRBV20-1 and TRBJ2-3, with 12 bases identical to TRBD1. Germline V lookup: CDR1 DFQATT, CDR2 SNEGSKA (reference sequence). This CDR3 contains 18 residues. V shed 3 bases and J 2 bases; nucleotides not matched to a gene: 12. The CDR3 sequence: CSASKGQGAVGATDTQYF. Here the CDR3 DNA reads TGCAGTGCTAGTAAGGGACAGGGGGCTGTCGGGGCCACAGATACGCAGTATTTT.

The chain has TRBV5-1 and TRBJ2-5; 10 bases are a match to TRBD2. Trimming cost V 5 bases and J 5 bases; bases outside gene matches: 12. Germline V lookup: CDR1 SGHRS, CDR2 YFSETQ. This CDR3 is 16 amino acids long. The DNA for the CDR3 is TGCGCCAGCAGTATCACTAGCGGGGTTTCCTTGGAGACCCAGTACTTC. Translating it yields CASSITSGVSLETQYF.

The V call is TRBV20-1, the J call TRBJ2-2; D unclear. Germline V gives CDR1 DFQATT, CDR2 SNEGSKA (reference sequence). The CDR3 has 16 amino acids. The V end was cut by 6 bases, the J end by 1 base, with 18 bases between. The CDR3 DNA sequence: TGCAGTGCCGCAAACCCGGTGGGCCAGAACACCGGGGAGCTGTTTTTT. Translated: CSAANPVGQNTGELFF.

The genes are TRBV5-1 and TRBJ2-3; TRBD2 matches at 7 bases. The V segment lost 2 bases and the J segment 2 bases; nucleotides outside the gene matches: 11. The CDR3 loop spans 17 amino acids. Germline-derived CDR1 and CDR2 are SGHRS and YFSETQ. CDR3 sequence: CASSFRDYGRYTDTQYF. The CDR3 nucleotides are TGCGCCAGCAGCTTTCGGGACTACGGACGTTACACAGATACGCAGTATTTT. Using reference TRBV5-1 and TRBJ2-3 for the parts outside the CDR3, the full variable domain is KAGVTQTPRYLIKTRGQQVTLSCSPISGHRSVSWYQQTPGQGLQFLFEYFSETQRNKGNFPGRFSGRQFSNSRSEMNVSTLELGDSALYLCASSFRDYGRYTDTQYFGPGTRLTVL.

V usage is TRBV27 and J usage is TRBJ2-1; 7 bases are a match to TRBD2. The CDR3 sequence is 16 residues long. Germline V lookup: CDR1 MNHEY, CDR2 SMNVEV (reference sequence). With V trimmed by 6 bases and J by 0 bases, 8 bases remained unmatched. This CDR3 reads CASSLSGAISYNEQFF. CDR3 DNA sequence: TGTGCCAGCAGCCTCAGCGGGGCGATCTCCTACAATGAGCAGTTCTTC.

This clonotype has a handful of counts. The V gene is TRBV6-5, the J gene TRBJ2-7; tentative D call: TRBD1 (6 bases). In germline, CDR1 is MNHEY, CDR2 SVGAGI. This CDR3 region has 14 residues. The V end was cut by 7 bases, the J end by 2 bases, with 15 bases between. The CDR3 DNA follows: TGTGCCAGCACTTCAGGACAGACGGCCTACGAGCAGTACTTC. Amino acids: CASTSGQTAYEQYF.

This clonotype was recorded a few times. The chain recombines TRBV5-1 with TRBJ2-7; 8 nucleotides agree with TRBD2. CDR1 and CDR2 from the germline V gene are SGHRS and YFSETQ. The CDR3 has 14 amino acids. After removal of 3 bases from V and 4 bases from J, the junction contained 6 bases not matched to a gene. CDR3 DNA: TGCGCCAGCAGCTCCGGGACTAGGGGGTACGAGCAGTACTTC. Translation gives CASSSGTRGYEQYF.

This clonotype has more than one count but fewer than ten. DNA for the CDR3: TGTGCCAGCAGCCCGCCAGCCGAGAATGAGCAGTTCTTC. It encodes CASSPPAENEQFF. The gene calls are TRBV7-2 and TRBJ2-1; D unclear. Deletions cut 5 bases from V and 7 bases from J, with 12 bases between. Germline CDR1 and CDR2: SGHTA and FQGNSA. CDR3 length equals 13 residues. The whole variable domain, filled in from reference TRBV7-2 and TRBJ2-1, reads GAGVSQSPSNKVTEKGKDVELRCDPISGHTALYWYRQSLGQGLEFLIYFQGNSAPDKSGLPSDRFSAERTGGSVSTLTIQRTQQEDSAVYLCASSPPAENEQFFGPGTRLTVL.

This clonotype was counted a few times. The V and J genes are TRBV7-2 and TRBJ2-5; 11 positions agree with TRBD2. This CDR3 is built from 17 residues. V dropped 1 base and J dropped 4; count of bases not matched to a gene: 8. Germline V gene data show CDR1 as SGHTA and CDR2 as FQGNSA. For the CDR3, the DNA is TGTGCCAGCAGCTTAGAGGCTGGTAGCGGGGGGGTAGAGACCCAGTACTTC. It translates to CASSLEAGSGGVETQYF.

CDR3 amino acids: CASSLAGWQGGETQYF. DNA for the CDR3: TGTGCCAGCAGCTTGGCCGGGTGGCAGGGCGGGGAGACCCAGTACTTC. The chain links TRBV5-6 to TRBJ2-5; either TRBD1 or TRBD2 may supply D (5 bases each). The ends were cut back, 0 bases at V and 5 bases at J, with 17 bases in the middle. Germline lookup yields CDR1 SGHDT and CDR2 YYEEEE. CDR3 size: 16 residues.

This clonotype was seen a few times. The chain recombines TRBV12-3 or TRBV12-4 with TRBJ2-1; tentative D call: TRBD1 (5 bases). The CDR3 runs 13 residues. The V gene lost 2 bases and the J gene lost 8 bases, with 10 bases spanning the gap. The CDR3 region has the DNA TGTGCCAGCAGTTTAAGCCAGGGCTATGAGCAGTTCTTC. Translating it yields CASSLSQGYEQFF.

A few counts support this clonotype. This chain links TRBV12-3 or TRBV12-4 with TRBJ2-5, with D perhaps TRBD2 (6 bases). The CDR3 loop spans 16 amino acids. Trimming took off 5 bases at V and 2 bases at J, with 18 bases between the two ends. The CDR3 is CASSPGLSRFQETQYF. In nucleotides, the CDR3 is TGTGCCAGCAGTCCGGGACTCAGCCGGTTTCAAGAGACCCAGTACTTC.

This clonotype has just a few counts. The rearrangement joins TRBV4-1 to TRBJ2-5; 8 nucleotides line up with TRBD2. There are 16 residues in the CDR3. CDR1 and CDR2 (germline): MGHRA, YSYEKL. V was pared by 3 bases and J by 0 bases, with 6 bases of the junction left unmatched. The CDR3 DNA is TGCGCCAGCAGCCAGGACCGGGGGGGGTACCAAGAGACCCAGTACTTC. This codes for CASSQDRGGYQETQYF.

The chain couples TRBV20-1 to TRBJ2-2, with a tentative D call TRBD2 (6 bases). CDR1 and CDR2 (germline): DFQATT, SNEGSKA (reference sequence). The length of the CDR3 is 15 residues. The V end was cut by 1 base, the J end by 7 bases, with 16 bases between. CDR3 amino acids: CSARGHGRRGGELFF. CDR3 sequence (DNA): TGCAGTGCTAGAGGCCACGGGCGGAGGGGCGGGGAGCTGTTTTTT.